This is a list of T cell receptor beta chains from one sample in a study of human T cells and chemical hapten exposure. TCRdb used MiXCR to reprocess the RACE reads, holding one entry per CDR3 protein. The profile covers approximately 370,000 distinct CDR3 sequences, with around 5% appearing a single time and around 8.8% taken by the ten largest. The starting material was whole blood, obtained in connection with sensitization to the hapten diphenylcyclopropenone (DPC). All receptors derive from a woman under 30 with alopecia areata. Some clones in this sample may be carry-over from other donors' samples. The CDR3 runs from the conserved cysteine through the conserved F or W. A D gene is named only where the DNA matches it firmly. Part of the rows lack a size; the others show once, few, many or a class for expanded clones.

NA TRBJ2-3 many TRBV4-1 CASSEGGGTDTQYF TGCGCCAGCAGCGAAGGAGGGGGTACAGATACGCAGTATTTT
NA TRBJ2-1 NA TRBV3-1 CASSPIVTVNEQFF TGTGCCAGCAGCCCGATTGTTACGGTCAATGAGCAGTTCTTC
NA TRBJ1-1 few TRBV28 CASSLDGSTNTEAFF TGTGCCAGCAGTTTAGATGGGAGTACGAACACTGAAGCTTTCTTT
NA TRBJ1-6 many TRBV12-3/TRBV12-4 CASSAQGENSPLHF TGTGCCAGCAGTGCCCAGGGAGAGAATTCACCCCTCCACTTT
TRBD2 TRBJ2-3 many TRBV11-2 CASSLDPLAGMADTQYF TGTGCCAGCAGCTTAGATCCCCTAGCGGGGATGGCGGATACGCAGTATTTT
NA TRBJ2-5 few TRBV12-3/TRBV12-4 CASNENREKETQYF TGTGCCAGCAACGAGAACAGGGAGAAAGAGACCCAGTACTTC
NA TRBJ1-1 few TRBV7-2 CASSFRSPPLGDTEAFF TGTGCCAGCAGCTTTCGCAGCCCCCCGCTGGGGGACACTGAAGCTTTCTTT
NA TRBJ1-6 few TRBV5-4 CASSLDWGNSPLHF TGTGCCAGCAGCTTGGATTGGGGGAATTCACCCCTCCACTTT
TRBD2 TRBJ2-2 few TRBV3-1 CASSLTSGGAYTGELFF TGTGCCAGCAGTCTGACTAGCGGGGGGGCCTACACCGGGGAGCTGTTTTTT
TRBD1 TRBJ1-4 many TRBV27 CASSPGQGTEKLFF TGTGCCAGCAGTCCTGGACAGGGAACTGAAAAACTGTTTTTT
NA TRBJ2-3 few TRBV6-2/TRBV6-3 CASSMPRGPITGLLSSTDTQYF TGTGCCAGCAGCATGCCCCGGGGGCCAATAACCGGACTCCTTTCTAGCACAGATACGCAGTATTTT
NA TRBJ1-2 NA TRBV20-1 CSARRRGLYGYTF TGCAGTGCTAGAAGGAGGGGATTATATGGCTACACCTTC
TRBD1 TRBJ2-5 many TRBV10-3 CAISEFQGARETQYF TGTGCCATCAGTGAGTTCCAGGGGGCGAGGGAGACCCAGTACTTC
NA TRBJ2-6 many TRBV12-3/TRBV12-4 CASMSMGANVLTF TGTGCCAGCATGTCAATGGGGGCCAACGTCCTGACTTTC
TRBD2 TRBJ2-3 few TRBV6-2/TRBV6-3 CASGQRGAGTDTQYF TGTGCCAGCGGGCAGCGGGGGGCGGGGACAGATACGCAGTATTTT
TRBD2 TRBJ2-1 few TRBV12-3/TRBV12-4 CASSLWTSGNEQFF TGTGCCAGCAGTCTCTGGACTAGCGGGAATGAGCAGTTCTTC
NA TRBJ2-3 NA TRBV12-3/TRBV12-4 CASILNDLTQYF TGTGCCAGCATCCTCAACGACCTCACGCAGTATTTT
NA TRBJ1-1 many TRBV18 CASSPSAVGKGTEAFF TGTGCCAGCTCACCGAGTGCGGTGGGGAAGGGCACTGAAGCTTTCTTT
NA TRBJ1-3 NA TRBV29-1 CSVVGVGSGNTIYF TGCAGCGTTGTAGGCGTCGGCTCTGGAAACACCATATATTTT
NA TRBJ1-6 many TRBV5-5 CASSLVTGSSPLHF TGTGCCAGCAGCTTGGTAACAGGGTCATCACCCCTCCACTTT
NA TRBJ2-5 few TRBV19 CASSANRELGTQYF TGTGCCAGTAGTGCCAACAGGGAACTGGGGACCCAGTACTTC
TRBD2 TRBJ2-5 NA TRBV5-4 CASSVGLAPGETQYF TGTGCCAGCAGCGTGGGACTAGCGCCTGGGGAGACCCAGTACTTC
TRBD1 TRBJ2-3 NA TRBV6-6 CASSYGQANTDTQYF TGTGCCAGCAGTTACGGACAGGCCAACACAGATACGCAGTATTTT
NA TRBJ1-2 NA TRBV19 CASSSGHINYGYTF TGTGCCAGTAGCTCGGGACATATCAACTATGGCTACACCTTC
NA TRBJ1-6 few TRBV6-5 CASSRGTGSSYNSPLHF TGTGCCAGCAGTCGGGGCACAGGGAGCTCCTATAATTCACCCCTCCACTTT
NA TRBJ2-3 many TRBV4-1 CASSRTGFRTDTQYF TGCGCCAGCAGCCGCACAGGGTTTAGGACAGATACGCAGTATTTT
NA TRBJ2-7 NA TRBV7-9 CASARSALSYEQYF TGTGCCAGCGCCCGGAGTGCCTTATCCTACGAGCAGTACTTC
NA TRBJ1-1 few TRBV6-5 CASSFDRYTEAFF TGTGCCAGCAGTTTCGACAGATACACTGAAGCTTTCTTT
TRBD1 TRBJ1-4 NA TRBV14 CASSQSGTGSNEKLFF TGTGCCAGCAGCCAGTCCGGGACAGGGTCTAATGAAAAACTGTTTTTT
NA TRBJ1-2 NA TRBV12-3/TRBV12-4 CASTGANGYTF TGTGCCAGCACAGGGGCCAATGGCTACACCTTC
NA TRBJ2-7 many TRBV28 CASSPGTNQYF TGTGCCAGCAGTCCTGGGACAAATCAGTACTTC
TRBD2 TRBJ2-3 many TRBV20-1 CSASGAEDTQYF TGCAGTGCGAGCGGGGCGGAAGATACGCAGTATTTT
TRBD1 TRBJ1-6 large TRBV2 CASSTRQGGPLHF TGTGCCAGCAGTACGCGACAGGGGGGACCCCTCCACTTT
NA TRBJ1-1 NA TRBV10-3 CAISEYGSLNTEAFF TGTGCCATCAGTGAGTATGGCAGTTTGAACACTGAAGCTTTCTTT
TRBD1 TRBJ1-4 many TRBV6-5 CASRQGREKLFF TGTGCCAGTCGACAGGGCCGCGAAAAACTGTTTTTT
NA TRBJ1-1 many TRBV29-1 CSVVSQVFNTEAFF TGCAGCGTTGTGTCCCAGGTTTTTAACACTGAAGCTTTCTTT
TRBD2 TRBJ2-7 few TRBV20-1 CSPMTSGGSYEQYF TGCAGCCCGATGACTAGCGGGGGGTCCTACGAGCAGTACTTC
TRBD1 TRBJ1-6 many TRBV7-9 CASSPKQGADSPLHF TGTGCCAGCAGCCCGAAACAGGGGGCAGACTCACCCCTCCACTTT
NA TRBJ1-2 NA TRBV4-2 CASSQAGERHGYTF TGTGCCAGCAGCCAGGCGGGGGAGAGGCATGGCTACACCTTC
TRBD2 TRBJ2-3 many TRBV4-1 CASSQDGGGTDTQYF TGCGCCAGCAGCCAAGACGGGGGGGGTACAGATACGCAGTATTTT
TRBD1 TRBJ1-2 few TRBV4-3 CASSQDATGVDYGYTF TGCGCCAGCAGCCAAGATGCGACAGGGGTCGACTATGGCTACACCTTC
TRBD1 TRBJ1-1 many TRBV6-2/TRBV6-3 CASIRQGGTEAFF TGTGCCAGCATCAGACAGGGCGGCACTGAAGCTTTCTTT
NA TRBJ2-3 many TRBV11-2 CASSLVGDGGPDTQYF TGTGCCAGCAGCTTAGTGGGTGACGGAGGGCCCGATACGCAGTATTTT
TRBD1 TRBJ2-7 few TRBV20-1 CSARPTTGTGEDEQYF TGCAGTGCTAGACCTACTACCGGGACAGGAGAAGACGAGCAGTACTTC
TRBD2 TRBJ2-7 few TRBV18 CASSSTSGGDYEQYF TGTGCCAGCTCATCAACTAGCGGGGGTGACTACGAGCAGTACTTC
TRBD1 TRBJ2-7 NA TRBV20-1 CSASGQTTSEQYF TGCAGTGCCTCGGGACAGACCACGAGTGAGCAGTACTTC
NA TRBJ1-4 many TRBV7-8 CASSRAQAPNEKLFF TGTGCCAGCAGCCGAGCACAGGCCCCTAATGAAAAACTGTTTTTT